The TCR beta chain described here comes from a study of control samples from healthy donors and cancer patients. CDR1 is MRHNA and CDR2 is SNTAGT in the germline V gene. The V end was cut by 3 bases, the J end by 7 bases, with 10 bases between. The CDR3 is 13 amino acids. Some clones are missing from TCRdb's copy, which holds only in-frame ones; the method was immunoSEQ multiplex PCR. In the table there are roughly 100,000 clones, about 83% of which are singletons. The V and J genes are TRBV6-4 and TRBJ1-5; D remains unclear. The sample was blood. The clonotype originates from a woman aged 45-65 years in good health. For the CDR3, the DNA is TGTGCCAGCAGTGAAGGAGAAGGACAGCCCCAGCATTTT. This sequence encodes CASSEGEGQPQHF.